These T cell receptor beta chains were read from a single sample in a study of TIL therapy for anti-PD-1-resistant metastatic lung cancer. Only in-frame clones appear in the TCRdb table, and some are missing; sequencing was by immunoSEQ multiplex PCR. This sample yields nearly 15,000 clones, of which approximately 85% are seen a single time; roughly 0.93% belongs to the top ten. Specimen: blood, collected at baseline. Receptors originate from a person aged 25 to 80 with non-small cell lung cancer. CDR3s include the opening cysteine and the closing phenylalanine or tryptophan. Fields, in order: clone size, V gene, J gene, D gene, CDR3 DNA, CDR3 protein. The D gene is left open where the match is weak. Where a row states a size, it is once, few, many or the class of an expanded clone; other rows omit it.

>-|TRBV29-1|TRBJ2-1|-
TGCAGCGTTATGTCGGGAGTGTCGTACAATGAGCAGTTCTTC
CSVMSGVSYNEQFF
>-|TRBV7-8|TRBJ1-3|-
TGTGCCAGCAGCCCAACCCGCGGGGTACCCTCTGGAAACACCATATATTTT
CASSPTRGVPSGNTIYF
>once|TRBV7-9|TRBJ2-3|TRBD2
TGTGCCAGCAGCTTCCCGGGACTAGCGGGAGATACGCAGTATTTT
CASSFPGLAGDTQYF
>-|TRBV30|TRBJ2-1|-
TGTGCCTGGGAATCCTCCGCGGCAGGGGAGCAGTTCTTC
CAWESSAAGEQFF
>-|TRBV29-1|TRBJ1-2|-
TGCAGCGTCCATCAGAGGGGTTTTGGCTACACCTTC
CSVHQRGFGYTF
>-|TRBV14|TRBJ2-2|-
TGTGCCAGCAGCCAAGAGGGGGTAGTCACCGGGGAGCTGTTTTTT
CASSQEGVVTGELFF
>-|TRBV28|TRBJ1-1|-
TGTGCCAGCCTACGCGGGGCAGCCAGAAACACTGAAGCTTTCTTT
CASLRGAARNTEAFF
>-|TRBV15|TRBJ2-1|-
TGTGCCACCAGCAGAGATGGGGGGACCTACAATGAGCAGTTCTTC
CATSRDGGTYNEQFF
>few|TRBV5-1|TRBJ1-4|-
TGCGCCAGCAGCTTGGGAGGGGCCCCTAATGAAAAACTGTTTTTT
CASSLGGAPNEKLFF
>-|TRBV5-1|TRBJ2-3|TRBD2
TGCGCCAGCAGCTCGACTAGCGGGGACACAGATACGCAGTATTTT
CASSSTSGDTDTQYF
>-|TRBV11-1|TRBJ2-1|-
TGTGCCAGCAGCTTGTCCTCTGGGTTGGGGAGTAGGGATGAGCAGTTCTTC
CASSLSSGLGSRDEQFF
>-|TRBV10-2|TRBJ2-1|TRBD2
TGCGCCAGCAGTGGCTCAACTAGCGGGAGAGGCAATGAGCAGTTCTTC
CASSGSTSGRGNEQFF
>-|TRBV15|TRBJ1-3|-
TGTGCCACCAGCAAGGGGCTAGGGGGAAACACCATATATTTT
CATSKGLGGNTIYF
>-|TRBV5-1|TRBJ2-1|-
TGCGCCAGCAGCCCGCCGGCCCATAATAACAATGAGCAGTTCTTC
CASSPPAHNNNEQFF
>-|TRBV7-8|TRBJ2-2|TRBD2
TGTGCCAGCAGGAGCGGGGGGACCACCGGGGAGCTGTTTTTT
CASRSGGTTGELFF
>-|TRBV10-3|TRBJ1-2|-
TGTGCCATCAGTGAGTCGTGGAGCTACACCTTC
CAISESWSYTF
>-|TRBV19|TRBJ2-5|TRBD2
TGTGCCAGTACCCACTGGGGGGGACCCGAGGAGACCCAGTACTTC
CASTHWGGPEETQYF
>few|TRBV6-6|TRBJ2-6|TRBD1
TGTGCCAGCACTAAACAGGGGGCAACTGGGGCCAACGTCCTGACTTTC
CASTKQGATGANVLTF
>-|TRBV7-9|TRBJ1-2|-
TGTGCCAGCAGCACGACAGTTTATGGCTACACCTTC
CASSTTVYGYTF
>-|TRBV7-2|TRBJ2-1|-
TGTGCCAGCAGGACGAGGGAAAGCTCCTACAATGAGCAGTTCTTC
CASRTRESSYNEQFF
>-|TRBV6-4|TRBJ2-1|-
TGTGCCAGCAGCAGGGAGCTTGGTTACAATGAGCAGTTCTTC
CASSRELGYNEQFF
>few|TRBV9|TRBJ1-1|-
TGTGCCAGCAGCGTAGGGACCAGGACTGAAGCTTTCTTT
CASSVGTRTEAFF
>-|TRBV5-1|TRBJ1-6|-
TGCGCCAGCAGCTTGGGACAGTTTAATTCACCCCTCCACTTT
CASSLGQFNSPLHF
>-|TRBV28|TRBJ1-1|-
TGTGCCAGCAGCCGGGGACTCAGGAAGAACACTGAAGCTTTCTTT
CASSRGLRKNTEAFF
>-|TRBV5-1|TRBJ2-5|TRBD2
TGCGCCAGCAGCTTGGGGCGGGGACTAGCGACGGAGACCCAGTACTTC
CASSLGRGLATETQYF
>-|TRBV27|TRBJ2-5|-
TGTGCCAGCAGTCCCCGTGCCGGACGGACCCAGTACTTC
CASSPRAGRTQYF
>-|TRBV4-3|TRBJ2-5|TRBD2
TGCGCCAGCAGCCTAACACATTTCGGGGGGGGTCCTCAAGAGACCCAGTACTTC
CASSLTHFGGGPQETQYF
>few|TRBV7-2|TRBJ2-2|TRBD1
TGTGCCAGCAGCTTAGACGCGGGACAGGGGAACACCGGGGAGCTGTTTTTT
CASSLDAGQGNTGELFF
>-|TRBV19|TRBJ1-1|-
TGTGCCAGTCTTCCCACGGGGGGTAGCAACACTGAAGCTTTCTTT
CASLPTGGSNTEAFF
>-|TRBV30|TRBJ2-7|-
TGTGCCTGGAGAATTACGTTAGCCGTAAACTACGAGCAGTACTTC
CAWRITLAVNYEQYF
>-|TRBV7-8|TRBJ1-2|-
TGTGCCAGCAGCTCGGGGGGGAGTCGGCTTAACTATGGCTACACCTTC
CASSSGGSRLNYGYTF
>once|TRBV7-9|TRBJ1-5|TRBD1
TGTGCCAGCAGCTTATGGCTCGGGACAGGGCTCGGGGGCAATCAGCCCCAGCATTTT
CASSLWLGTGLGGNQPQHF
>-|TRBV4-2|TRBJ1-6|TRBD1
TGTGCCAGCAGCCAAGGAGGGGCTACAGGGGTTTCACCCCTCCACTTT
CASSQGGATGVSPLHF
>-|TRBV25-1|TRBJ2-7|-
TGTGCCAGCAGTGAATGGGGATCTTCGGGCGAGCAGTACTTC
CASSEWGSSGEQYF
>-|TRBV7-9|TRBJ2-3|-
TGTGCCAGCAGCCCCCGCGGGAACACAGATACGCAGTATTTT
CASSPRGNTDTQYF
>-|TRBV29-1|TRBJ2-3|-
TGCAGCGCGGTCCGTCGAGGCTCCACAGATACGCAGTATTTT
CSAVRRGSTDTQYF
>once|TRBV7-2|TRBJ2-4|-
TGTGCCAGCAGCCACGGAAACATTCAGTACTTC
CASSHGNIQYF
>-|TRBV19|TRBJ1-1|TRBD1
TGTGCCAGTATCCGACAGGGGAACACTGAAGCTTTCTTT
CASIRQGNTEAFF
>-|TRBV6-6|TRBJ1-2|-
TGTGCCAGCAGTTACTTGGGCAGGGGCGACTATGGCTACACCTTC
CASSYLGRGDYGYTF
>-|TRBV7-2|TRBJ2-1|TRBD2
TGTGCCAGCAGCTTAGACGGGGGGGCCATTGAGCAGTTCTTC
CASSLDGGAIEQFF
>-|TRBV4-1|TRBJ2-7|-
TGCGCCAGCAGCCAAGGGTCCCGAACCTACGAGCAGTACTTC
CASSQGSRTYEQYF
>-|TRBV6-5|TRBJ2-4|-
TGTGCCAGCAGGGAACTTGGAGCCAAAAACATTCAGTACTTC
CASRELGAKNIQYF